A selection of T cell receptor beta chains follows, all from one sample in a study of blood T cell repertoires in COVID-19. Clones were sequenced by immunoSEQ multiplex PCR, and TCRdb holds only the in-frame ones, with some missing. Of under 25,000 clones in the sample, roughly four fifths were seen once. Sequencing was done on a sample of peripheral blood. The receptors originated from a man between 65 and 85 years old with acute or convalescent COVID-19. Both conserved end residues are part of each CDR3. D genes are given only for firm matches. Rows may omit the clone size; those that give it use once, few, many or a size class.

TRBV7-2	TRBJ1-5	-	TRBD1	CASSLRQGGNQPQHF	TGTGCCAGCAGCCTGCGACAGGGAGGCAATCAGCCCCAGCATTTT
TRBV7-9	TRBJ1-1	-	-	CASSLRSGHAFF	TGTGCCAGCAGCCTCCGATCAGGGCACGCTTTCTTT
TRBV7-7	TRBJ1-1	few	-	CASSLVQGSEAFF	TGTGCCAGCAGCTTAGTACAGGGCTCTGAAGCTTTCTTT
TRBV2	TRBJ1-5	-	TRBD1	CASAGTGGTSNQPQHF	TGTGCCAGCGCCGGGACAGGGGGCACTAGCAATCAGCCCCAGCATTTT
TRBV5-1	TRBJ1-3	once	-	CASSLESTNGNTIYF	TGCGCCAGCAGCTTGGAATCTACGAACGGGAACACCATATATTTT
TRBV7-8	TRBJ2-5	-	TRBD2	CASSQGTSGRQETQYF	TGTGCCAGCAGCCAGGGGACTAGCGGGAGACAAGAGACCCAGTACTTC
TRBV5-6	TRBJ2-3	-	-	CASSFVLGSTDTQYF	TGTGCCAGCAGTTTCGTGCTCGGGAGCACAGATACGCAGTATTTT
TRBV7-8	TRBJ2-7	-	TRBD1	CASSTTGTGVREQYF	TGTGCCAGCAGCACTACCGGGACAGGGGTCCGCGAGCAGTACTTC
TRBV27	TRBJ2-7	-	-	CASSMGLLSYEQYF	TGTGCCAGCAGTATGGGACTGCTCTCCTACGAGCAGTACTTC
TRBV6-5	TRBJ2-7	-	TRBD2	CASRPLAGGAYEQYF	TGTGCCAGCAGGCCACTAGCGGGAGGAGCCTACGAGCAGTACTTC
TRBV7-3	TRBJ2-6	-	TRBD1	CASSLADRSSSGANVLTF	TGTGCCAGCAGCTTAGCGGACAGGTCCAGCTCTGGGGCCAACGTCCTGACTTTC
TRBV7-7	TRBJ1-5	-	TRBD1	CASSLKEPVGTGDQPQHF	TGTGCCAGCAGCTTAAAGGAGCCGGTAGGGACAGGGGATCAGCCCCAGCATTTT